This TCR beta chain is from a study of regulatory T cells in long-lasting Graves disease. The sample holds many counts of this clonotype. The antigen remains undetermined. As for time point: newly diagnosed GD, antithyroid drugs for less than 3 months. Researchers made the TCR library from RNA that was extracted from PBMCs. V lost 3 bases, J lost 1 base, and 16 bases lay in between. The CDR3 is made up of 17 amino acids. Per germline, CDR1 SGHDN and CDR2 FVKESK. HTBI primers from iRepertoire and Arm-PCR of CDR3 regions yielded the TCR beta libraries. TCRdb fed the multiplex PCR reads into MiXCR, producing one record per CDR3 protein. This sample has 300,000 to 450,000 distinct CDR3 sequences; 15% occur once, and the top ten carry 22%. Study-level findings and limits: Persistent cases favored TRBV28, TRBJ1-2 and TRBJ2-5. The study found lower TCR diversity in persistent Graves' patients than in newly diagnosed ones.

The receptor's source is a female donor with Graves disease. The sample in question was peripheral blood mononuclear cells (PBMCs), obtained at new diagnosis, from a patient treated with antithyroid drugs. The rearrangement joins TRBV14 to TRBJ2-1; D gene ambiguous. CDR3 nucleotides: TGTGCCAGCAGCCAGGCACCTCGGTTGAGGTCCTACAATGAGCAGTTCTTC. This codes for CASSQAPRLRSYNEQFF.